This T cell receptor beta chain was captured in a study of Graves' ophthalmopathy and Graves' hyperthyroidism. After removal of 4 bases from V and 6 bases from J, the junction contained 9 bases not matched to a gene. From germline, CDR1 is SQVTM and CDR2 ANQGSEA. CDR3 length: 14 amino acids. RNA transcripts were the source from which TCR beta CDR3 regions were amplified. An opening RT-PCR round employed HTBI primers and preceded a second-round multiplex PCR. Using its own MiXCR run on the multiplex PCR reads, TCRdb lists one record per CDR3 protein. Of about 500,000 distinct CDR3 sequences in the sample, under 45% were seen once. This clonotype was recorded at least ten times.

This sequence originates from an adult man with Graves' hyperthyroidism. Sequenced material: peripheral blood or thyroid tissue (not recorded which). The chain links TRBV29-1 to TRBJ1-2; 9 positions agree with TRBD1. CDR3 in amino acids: CSVARGQGVDGYTF. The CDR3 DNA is TGCAGCGTTGCAAGGGGACAGGGAGTCGATGGCTACACCTTC. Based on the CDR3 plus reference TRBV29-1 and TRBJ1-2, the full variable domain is SAVISQKPSRDICQRGTSLTIQCQVDSQVTMMFWYRQQPGQSLTLIATANQGSEATYESGFVIDKFPISRPNLTFSTLTVSNMSPEDSSIYLCSVARGQGVDGYTFGSGTRLTVV.